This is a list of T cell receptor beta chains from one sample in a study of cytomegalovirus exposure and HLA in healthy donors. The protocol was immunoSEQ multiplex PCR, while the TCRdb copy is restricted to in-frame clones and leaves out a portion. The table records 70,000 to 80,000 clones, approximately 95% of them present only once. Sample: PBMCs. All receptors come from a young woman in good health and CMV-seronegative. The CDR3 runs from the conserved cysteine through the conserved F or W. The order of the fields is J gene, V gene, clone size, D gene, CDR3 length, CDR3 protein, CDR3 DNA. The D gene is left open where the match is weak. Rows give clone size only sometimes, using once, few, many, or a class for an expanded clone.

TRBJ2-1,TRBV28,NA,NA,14,CASSGGNSYNEQFF,TGTGCCAGCAGCGGGGGAAACTCCTACAATGAGCAGTTCTTC
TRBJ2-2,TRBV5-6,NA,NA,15,CASSLVAGITGELFF,TGTGCCAGCAGCTTGGTGGCGGGTATCACCGGGGAGCTGTTTTTT
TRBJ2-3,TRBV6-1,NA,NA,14,CASSRGQEADTQYF,TGTGCCAGCAGCAGGGGCCAGGAGGCAGATACGCAGTATTTT
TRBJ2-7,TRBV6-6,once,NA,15,CASSYSRSSSYEQYF,TGTGCCAGCAGTTACTCGCGAAGTTCCTCCTACGAGCAGTACTTC
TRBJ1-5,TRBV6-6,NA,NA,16,CASSSPSPGSNQPQHF,TGTGCCAGCAGTTCCCCCTCGCCAGGGAGCAATCAGCCCCAGCATTTT
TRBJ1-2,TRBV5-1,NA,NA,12,CASSLEGGGYTF,TGCGCCAGCAGCTTGGAGGGAGGCGGCTACACCTTC
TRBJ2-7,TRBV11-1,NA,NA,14,CASSTPTRAYEQYF,TGTGCCAGCAGCACGCCCACTAGGGCCTACGAGCAGTACTTC
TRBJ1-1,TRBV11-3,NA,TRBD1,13,CASSLGQGARAFF,TGTGCCAGCAGCCTAGGACAGGGGGCGAGAGCTTTCTTT
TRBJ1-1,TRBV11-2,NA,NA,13,CASSLGAYTEAFF,TGTGCCAGCAGCTTAGGAGCATACACTGAAGCTTTCTTT
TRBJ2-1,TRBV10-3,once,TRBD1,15,CAISLRQGAGNEQFF,TGTGCCATCAGTCTCAGACAGGGGGCCGGGAATGAGCAGTTCTTC
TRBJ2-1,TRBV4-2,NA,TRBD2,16,CASSQGRRGGHNEQFF,TGTGCCAGCAGCCAAGGGAGGCGGGGGGGCCACAATGAGCAGTTCTTC
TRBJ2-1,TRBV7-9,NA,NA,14,CASSLDLRSDEQFF,TGTGCCAGCAGCTTAGACTTGCGTTCGGATGAGCAGTTCTTC
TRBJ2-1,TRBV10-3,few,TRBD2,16,CAISEDSGFSYNEQFF,TGTGCCATCAGCGAGGATAGCGGGTTCTCCTACAATGAGCAGTTCTTC
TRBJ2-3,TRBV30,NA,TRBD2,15,CAWSVGAGGADTQYF,TGTGCCTGGAGTGTAGGAGCGGGGGGAGCAGATACGCAGTATTTT
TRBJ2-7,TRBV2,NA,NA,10,CASSRYQQYF,TGTGCCAGCAGCAGGTACCAGCAGTACTTC
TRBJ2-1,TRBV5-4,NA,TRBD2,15,CASSPSSGSLREQFF,TGTGCCAGCAGCCCCTCTAGCGGGAGTTTAAGGGAGCAGTTCTTC
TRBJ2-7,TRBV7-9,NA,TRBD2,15,CASSLAGGRHYEQYF,TGTGCCAGCAGCTTAGCGGGCGGGAGGCACTACGAGCAGTACTTC
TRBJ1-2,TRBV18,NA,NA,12,CASSRQEAGYTF,TGTGCCAGCTCACGCCAAGAAGCTGGCTACACCTTC
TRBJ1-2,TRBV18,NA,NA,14,CASATQRTNYGYTF,TGTGCCAGCGCTACTCAGAGGACTAACTATGGCTACACCTTC
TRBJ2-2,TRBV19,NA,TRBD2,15,CASRWASGRTGELFF,TGTGCCAGTCGTTGGGCTAGCGGGAGAACGGGGGAGCTGTTTTTT
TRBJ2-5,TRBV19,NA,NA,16,CASSYGRTVLQETQYF,TGTGCCAGTAGTTATGGTAGGACTGTCCTCCAAGAGACCCAGTACTTC
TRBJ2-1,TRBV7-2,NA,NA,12,CASSPGGQAQFF,TGTGCCAGCAGTCCAGGGGGGCAGGCGCAGTTCTTC
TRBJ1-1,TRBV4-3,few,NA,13,CASSPTGNTEAFF,TGCGCCAGCAGCCCCACGGGGAACACTGAAGCTTTCTTT
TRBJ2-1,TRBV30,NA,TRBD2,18,CAWSVPARASGRYNEQFF,TGTGCCTGGAGTGTACCCGCCCGGGCTAGCGGGAGGTACAATGAGCAGTTCTTC
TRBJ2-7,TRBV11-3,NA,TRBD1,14,CASSSTGAPYEQYF,TGTGCCAGCAGCTCGACAGGGGCGCCCTACGAGCAGTACTTC
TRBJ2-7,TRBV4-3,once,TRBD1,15,CASSQARQGAYEQYF,TGCGCCAGCAGCCAAGCTAGACAGGGGGCCTACGAGCAGTACTTC
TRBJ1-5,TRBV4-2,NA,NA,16,CASSQESVTNNQPQHF,TGTGCCAGCAGCCAAGAATCTGTGACAAACAATCAGCCCCAGCATTTT
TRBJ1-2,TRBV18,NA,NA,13,CASSPATVYGYTF,TGTGCCAGCTCCCCGGCTACAGTCTATGGCTACACCTTC
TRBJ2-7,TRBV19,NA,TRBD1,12,CASSPGGYEQYF,TGTGCCAGTAGTCCAGGGGGCTACGAGCAGTACTTC
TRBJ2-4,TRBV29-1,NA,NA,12,CSVGADINIQYF,TGCAGCGTTGGGGCAGATATAAACATTCAGTACTTC
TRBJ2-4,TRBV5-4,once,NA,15,CASSEGGSGRDIQYF,TGTGCCAGCAGCGAAGGGGGATCAGGTCGGGACATTCAGTACTTC
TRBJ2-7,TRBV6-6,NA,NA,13,CASSYSSSYEQYF,TGTGCCAGCAGTTACTCGAGTAGTTACGAGCAGTACTTC
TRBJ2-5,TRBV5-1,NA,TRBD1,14,CASSPGTGLETQYF,TGCGCCAGCAGCCCCGGGACAGGCTTAGAGACCCAGTACTTC
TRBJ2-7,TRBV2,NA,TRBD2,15,CASSESPGLSYEQYF,TGTGCCAGCAGTGAAAGCCCGGGACTATCCTACGAGCAGTACTTC
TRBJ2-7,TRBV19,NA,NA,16,CASSNPMAGAPYEQYF,TGTGCCAGTAGTAACCCGATGGCGGGGGCCCCCTACGAGCAGTACTTC
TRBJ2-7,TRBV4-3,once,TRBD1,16,CASSQAATGGSYEQYF,TGCGCCAGCAGCCAAGCCGCGACAGGGGGTTCCTACGAGCAGTACTTC
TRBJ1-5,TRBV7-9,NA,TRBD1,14,CASSLGGGVQPQHF,TGTGCCAGCAGCTTAGGAGGGGGCGTTCAGCCCCAGCATTTT
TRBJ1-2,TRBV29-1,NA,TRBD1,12,CSGIQGDYGYTF,TGCAGCGGTATACAGGGGGACTATGGCTACACCTTC
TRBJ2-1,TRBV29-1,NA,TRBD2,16,CSVVPSGRALYNEQFF,TGCAGCGTTGTGCCTAGCGGGAGGGCCCTCTACAATGAGCAGTTCTTC
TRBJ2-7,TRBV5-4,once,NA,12,CASGLWAGEQYF,TGTGCCAGCGGCTTATGGGCTGGCGAGCAGTACTTC
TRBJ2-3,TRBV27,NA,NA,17,CASSLSGLALFTDTQYF,TGTGCCAGCAGTTTATCAGGACTTGCCCTATTCACAGATACGCAGTATTTT
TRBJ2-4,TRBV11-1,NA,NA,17,CASSLWGARGAKNIQYF,TGTGCCAGCAGCTTATGGGGTGCACGCGGGGCCAAAAACATTCAGTACTTC
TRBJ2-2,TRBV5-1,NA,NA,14,CASSGTSNTGELFF,TGCGCCAGCAGCGGGACTTCGAACACCGGGGAGCTGTTTTTT
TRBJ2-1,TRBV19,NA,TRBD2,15,CASSSFGGSGNEQFF,TGTGCCAGTAGTTCCTTCGGCGGGAGCGGTAATGAGCAGTTCTTC
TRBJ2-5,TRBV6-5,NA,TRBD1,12,CASSRTGGTQYF,TGTGCCAGCAGTCGGACAGGGGGGACCCAGTACTTC
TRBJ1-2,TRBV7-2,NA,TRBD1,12,CASSRTGDGYTF,TGTGCCAGCAGCCGTACAGGGGATGGCTACACCTTC
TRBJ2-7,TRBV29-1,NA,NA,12,CSARTESYEQYF,TGCAGCGCCCGGACAGAATCCTACGAGCAGTACTTC
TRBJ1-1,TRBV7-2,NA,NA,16,CASTTFGGGWNTEAFF,TGTGCCAGCACTACTTTTGGGGGGGGCTGGAACACTGAAGCTTTCTTT
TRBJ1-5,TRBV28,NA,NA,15,CASSLRGFGNQPQHF,TGTGCCAGCAGTTTAAGAGGGTTTGGGAATCAGCCCCAGCATTTT